The clone carrying this T cell receptor beta chain has just one count. Trimming took 6 bases from V and 7 from J, leaving 16 bases between them. The CDR3 loop spans 14 amino acids. Germline CDR1 reads LNHDA; CDR2 reads SQIVND (reference sequence). The authors' processing: Nucleated cell number was recorded as an estimate derived from reference gene primer amplification. The repertoire was sequenced with immunoSEQ multiplex PCR; TCRdb's copy has only in-frame clones and lacks some. V, J and clone size are taken as reported in that table, and D and trimming were inferred from the DNA itself. Seen here are approximately 670,000 clones, just under 90% observed once, and the top ten hold more than 0.25%. The data originate from a study of blood T cell repertoires in COVID-19. At the level of the study: Samples of COVID-19 (acute and convalescent) were obtained from the United States, Italy and Spain. Sources were T cells, B-cell-depleted T cells, or PBMCs; the material itself was cDNA or gDNA.

The sequencing sample was made of peripheral blood. This receptor was taken from a woman in her late teens or twenties with acute or convalescent COVID-19. The rearrangement joins TRBV19 to TRBJ1-3, with D perhaps matching TRBD1 (6 bases). CDR3 bases: TGTGCCAGTAGGCCTACCAGGGGTATGAACACCATATATTTT. Translating gives CASRPTRGMNTIYF.